This T cell receptor beta chain originates from a study of blood T cells in healthy people across ages. Study information: About one barcoded beta molecule per two T cells came from capture by template switching.

The use of a sample-barcoded 5' primer and a J-beta primer mix characterized a second PCR of roughly 6 to 12 cycles. TCRdb ran MiXCR on the 5' RACE reads and lists one entry per CDR3 protein. The data contain about 1,500,000 distinct CDR3 sequences, roughly 30% of them singletons. The CDR3 has 14 amino acids. V was trimmed by 5 bases and J by 0 bases, leaving 11 bases between them. From germline, CDR1 is SGHRS and CDR2 YFSETQ. Notes on this clonotype: Its antigen is not known.

Findings and limits, study-wide: Age showed a roughly linear inverse relationship with TCR beta diversity per million T cells. The study found more naive CD4+ cells and higher diversity in long-lived than aged donors.

The authors extracted at least 5 micrograms of total RNA per sample. This chain joins TRBV5-1 and TRBJ1-2; the D gene is possibly TRBD1 (6 bases). The sequencing sample was made of blood. The TCR comes from a woman aged 30 to 39 in good health. The CDR3 spells CASRPGVANYGYTF. In DNA form, the CDR3 reads TGCGCCAGCAGACCAGGGGTAGCTAACTATGGCTACACCTTC.